The TCR beta chain described here comes from a study of tissue T cells after allogeneic stem cell transplantation. CDR3 sequences, V/J genes, frequencies and template counts came from survey-depth TCRbeta sequencing. TCRdb keeps only in-frame clones here, not all; method: immunoSEQ multiplex PCR. The data show 5,500 to 6,000 clones, roughly 44% seen once. The germline V gene has CDR1 KGHPV and CDR2 FQNQEV (reference sequence). Trimming stripped 6 bases from V and 0 bases from J, with 2 bases between. The CDR3 extends over 11 amino acids. The time point was: mouse harvest day 14 after allogeneic transplant. Mouse grafts combined 10^7 T-cell-depleted bone marrow cells with 10^6 splenic CD5+ T cells. This mouse GVHD model was MHC-mismatched B6 to BALB/c, profiled day 7 or 14. Findings and caveats of the study: Some tissue clones might be persisting host cells; their alloreactivity or antigen specificity was not determined. In patients and mice, blood and spleen missed much of tissue repertoire.

Comments on this clone: Its antigen is as yet unknown. Mouse names are used for the genes. The read falls 1 residue short of the CDR3 end, and the missing part is taken from the germline J gene. Other DNA sequences of this sample code for an identical CDR3.

The V and J genes are TRBV26 and TRBJ1-1; no clear D gene. Sequencing was performed on gut tissue. The origin of this receptor is a female BALB/c mouse given C57BL/6 T cells with graft-versus-host disease after an allogeneic hematopoietic cell transplant. The CDR3 DNA, read in part, is TGTGCCAGCAGCCAGAACACAGAAGTCTTC. Encoded protein: CASSQNTEVF. The CDR3 as a whole reads CASSQNTEVFF.